These 14 T cell receptor beta chains share one sample of origin, sequenced in a study of T cells after yellow fever vaccination. TCRdb used MiXCR to reprocess the 5' RACE reads, holding one entry per CDR3 protein. The sample comprises about 230,000 distinct CDR3 sequences, roughly 6.8% of which are singletons, and about 1% rests with the top ten. Here the sequenced sample was CD4+ T cells sorted from PBMCs, taken on the day of the yellow fever booster vaccination. The receptor set was obtained from a man aged 25 to 45 who received the YFV17D yellow fever vaccine.

The gene calls are TRBV15 and TRBJ2-4; D uncertain. This CDR3 comprises 13 residues. V lost 4 bases and J lost 0, with 4 bases in between. Germline CDR1 and CDR2: LNHNV and YYDKDF (reference sequence). For the CDR3, the DNA is TGTGCCACCAGCACCATAGCCAAAAACATTCAGTACTTC. Translated: CATSTIAKNIQYF.

Only a few counts were recorded for this clonotype. The V and J genes are TRBV20-1 and TRBJ2-5, with D perhaps matching TRBD2 (5 bases). The V gene lost 3 bases and the J gene lost 1 base, with 18 bases spanning the gap. The CDR3 is made up of 16 amino acids. Germline CDR1 reads DFQATT; CDR2 reads SNEGSKA (reference sequence). The CDR3 here is CSARLWAGSAQETQYF. For the CDR3, the DNA is TGCAGTGCTAGGCTGTGGGCTGGGAGTGCCCAAGAGACCCAGTACTTC.

In its sample, this clonotype was seen a few times. This CDR3 is CASSQGGVSNTEAFF. CDR3 coding DNA: TGTGCCAGCAGCCAAGGGGGGGTCTCCAACACTGAAGCTTTCTTT. The V and J genes are TRBV4-2 and TRBJ1-1; D is perhaps TRBD1 (5 bases). V lost 1 base and J 2 bases, leaving 11 bases between the germline ends. Germline V gives CDR1 LGHNA, CDR2 YNFKEQ. The CDR3 length is 15 residues.

This clonotype was seen ten or more times. The rearrangement joins TRBV29-1 to TRBJ2-7, with 7 bases identical to TRBD1. Germline V lookup: CDR1 SQVTM, CDR2 ANQGSEA. Trimming removed 6 bases from V and 2 bases from J; junction bases left unmatched: 10. The CDR3 is 14 amino acids. In DNA, the CDR3 is TGCAGCGTCGGAAGGATGACAGGGACCTACGAGCAGTACTTC. Amino acid sequence: CSVGRMTGTYEQYF.

Worth noting for this clonotype: Given a much more abundant clone one base away, this may be a read error. The rearrangement links TRBV3-1 to TRBJ2-2; no reliable D call. The length of the CDR3 is 15 residues. CDR1 and CDR2 from the germline V gene are LGHDT and YNNKEL (reference sequence). The V end lost 8 bases, the J end lost 7 bases, and 20 bases lay between the germline ends. CDR3 residues: CASCLRVANGGELFF. In DNA, the CDR3 is TGTGCCAGCTGCCTCCGAGTCGCCAACGGCGGGGAGCTGTTTTTT. Using reference TRBV3-1 and TRBJ2-2 for the parts outside the CDR3, the full variable domain is DTAVSQTPKYLVTQMGNDKSIKCEQNLGHDTMYWYKQDSKKFLKIMFSYNNKELIINETVPNRFSPKSPDKAHLNLHINSLELGDSAVYFCASCLRVANGGELFFGEGSRLTVL.

The CDR3 loop reads CASSYSMSQETQYF. CDR3 nucleotides: TGTGCCAGCAGTTACTCGATGTCTCAGGAGACCCAGTACTTC. The chain is built from TRBV6-5 and TRBJ2-5; D gene ambiguous. Germline CDR1 MNHEY, CDR2 SVGAGI. V lost 0 bases to trimming and J lost 5 bases, with 10 bases between them. CDR3 length equals 14 residues.

This clonotype was picked up a small number of times. The genes are TRBV12-3 or TRBV12-4 and TRBJ2-3; the D is unclear. V lost 3 bases, J lost 5 bases, and 6 bases lay in between. The CDR3 has 12 amino acids. CDR3 region: CASSFGVDTQYF. In DNA form, the CDR3 reads TGTGCCAGCAGTTTTGGGGTAGATACGCAGTATTTT.

This sequence joins TRBV7-9 and TRBJ2-7, with 7 bases that match TRBD1. The germline CDR1 and CDR2 sequences are SEHNR and FQNEAQ (reference sequence). Germline trimming cut 0 bases from V and 4 bases from J; bases unmatched to any gene: 3. The CDR3 totals 14 residues. The CDR3 DNA sequence: TGTGCCAGCAGCTTAGCCCAGGGGGAGTACGAGCAGTACTTC. Encoded protein: CASSLAQGEYEQYF.

This clonotype appeared many times. The chain recombines TRBV28 with TRBJ2-5; D not resolved. Germline V gene lookup returns CDR1 MDHEN and CDR2 SYDVKM. CDR3 size: 15 residues. V dropped 3 bases and J dropped 4 bases, with 15 bases sitting between them. In DNA form, the CDR3 reads TGTGCCAGCAGTTTCCTGGGCCCCGCTGGAGAGACCCAGTACTTC. The encoded protein is CASSFLGPAGETQYF.

This clonotype appeared a few times. V and J are TRBV6-5 and TRBJ2-1; TRBD2 matches 12 bases. The CDR3 has 17 amino acids. Germline V gene sequence: CDR1 MNHEY, CDR2 SVGAGI. The J segment lost 9 bases and the V segment lost 2 bases, leaving 11 bases of the junction unmatched. CDR3 sequence: CASSYPPTSGSISEQFF. In DNA, the CDR3 is TGTGCCAGCAGTTACCCCCCGACTAGCGGGAGTATTAGTGAGCAGTTCTTC.

This clonotype was counted at least ten times. The rearrangement uses TRBV7-8 and TRBJ2-1; 9 positions agree with TRBD2. V shed 4 bases, J shed 2 bases, and the junction held 6 bases outside the gene matches. The germline V gene has CDR1 SGHVS and CDR2 FQNEAQ. This CDR3 is built from 16 residues. The CDR3 DNA is TGTGCCAGCAGCTCGACTAGCGGATCTCCCTACAATGAGCAGTTCTTC. This codes for CASSSTSGSPYNEQFF. The full variable domain, its missing parts supplied by reference TRBV7-8 and TRBJ2-1, is GAGVSQSPRYKVAKRGQDVALRCDPISGHVSLFWYQQALGQGPEFLTYFQNEAQLDKSGLPSDRFFAERPEGSVSTLKIQRTQQEDSAVYLCASSSTSGSPYNEQFFGPGTRLTVL.

This clonotype showed up just a few times. CDR3 in DNA: TGTGCCAGCAGTTATCAAGGGGTCGAAAACATTCAGTACTTC. As protein: CASSYQGVENIQYF. This chain uses TRBV6-2 or TRBV6-3 with TRBJ2-4; D is perhaps TRBD1 (5 bases). The germline gives CDR1 MNHEY, CDR2 SVGEGT. The V gene lost 3 bases and the J gene lost 5 bases, with 11 bases spanning the gap. The CDR3 contains 14 residues.

This clonotype was counted many times. The genes are TRBV11-1 and TRBJ2-2, with 10 positions matching TRBD2. Trimming removed 5 bases from V and 5 bases from J; junction bases left unmatched: 5. The V gene's germline CDR1 is SGHAT and CDR2 FQDESV (reference sequence). The CDR3 length is 15 residues. The CDR3 region has the DNA TGTGCCAGCAGCAAGACTAGCGGGTGGACCGGGGAGCTGTTTTTT. Translation gives CASSKTSGWTGELFF.

In its sample, this clonotype was seen many times. The CDR3 reads CASSQSERSDTQYF. Written as DNA, the CDR3 is TGCGCCAGCAGCCAAAGCGAGCGGTCAGATACGCAGTATTTT. This sequence joins TRBV4-3 and TRBJ2-3; possibly TRBD2 for D (5 bases). The CDR3 extends over 14 amino acids. Looked up from germline, CDR1 is LGHNA and CDR2 is YSLEER. V lost 2 bases and J 4 bases, leaving 10 bases between the germline ends.